The clone carrying this TCR beta chain has ten or more counts. This sample was taken from a study of regulatory T cells in long-lasting Graves disease. Study in general: Under 3 months of antithyroid drugs had been taken by newly diagnosed Graves' patients.

To make TCR beta libraries, researchers used iRepertoire HTBI primers and Arm-PCR of CDR3 regions. TCRdb reanalysed the multiplex PCR reads using MiXCR and keeps one entry per CDR3 protein. Among hundreds of thousands of distinct CDR3 sequences listed, over 12% were seen once. Described time point: newly diagnosed GD, antithyroid drugs for less than 3 months. The TCR library was made from RNA that had been extracted from PBMCs in TRIzol. This sample also appeared in a second study, on T cells in Graves' hyperthyroidism and ophthalmopathy.

This TCR came from a woman aged 40 to 55 with Graves disease. Sequences were derived from peripheral blood mononuclear cells (PBMCs), sampled at new diagnosis, from a patient treated with antithyroid drugs.

CDR3 sequence reads: CASSQAEREAQYF. In DNA, the CDR3 is TGTGCCAGCAGCCAAGCCGAGCGGGAGGCGCAGTATTTT. The V and J genes are TRBV3-1 and TRBJ2-3, with 9 bases lining up with TRBD2. From germline, CDR1 is LGHDT and CDR2 YNNKEL (reference sequence). Trimming cost V 1 base and J 10 bases; bases outside gene matches: 3. The CDR3 sequence is 13 residues long.